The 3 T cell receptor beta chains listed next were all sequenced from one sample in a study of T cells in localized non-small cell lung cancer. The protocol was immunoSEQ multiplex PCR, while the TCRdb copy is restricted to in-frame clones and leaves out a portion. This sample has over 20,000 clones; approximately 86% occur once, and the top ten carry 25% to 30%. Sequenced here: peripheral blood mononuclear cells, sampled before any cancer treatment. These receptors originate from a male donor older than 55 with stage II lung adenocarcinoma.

The CDR3 DNA reads as TGTGCCAGCAAGGGGGGGGGTACAGCCTCCTACGAGCAGTACTTC. Protein sequence: CASKGGGTASYEQYF. This chain connects TRBV28 to TRBJ2-7; D possibly corresponds to TRBD2 (7 bases). The CDR3 spans 15 residues. Between the trimmed V and J ends, which lost 7 bases and 0 bases, there was a span of 16 bases. Germline CDR1 and CDR2: MDHEN and SYDVKM.

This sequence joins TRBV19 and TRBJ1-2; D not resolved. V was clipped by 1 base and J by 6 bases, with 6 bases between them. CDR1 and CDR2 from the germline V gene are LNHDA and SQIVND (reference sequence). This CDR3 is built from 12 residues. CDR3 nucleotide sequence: TGTGCCAGTAGTATAGGGTTGGATGGCTACACCTTC. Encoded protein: CASSIGLDGYTF.

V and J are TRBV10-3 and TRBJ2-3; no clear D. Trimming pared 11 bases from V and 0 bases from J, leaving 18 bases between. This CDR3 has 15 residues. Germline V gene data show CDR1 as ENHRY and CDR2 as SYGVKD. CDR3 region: CASKAGLASTDTQYF. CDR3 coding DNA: TGTGCCTCAAAAGCCGGCTTAGCTAGCACAGATACGCAGTATTTT.